Below, 12 T cell receptor beta chains from the same sample are listed, as sequenced in a study of monozygotic twins with inflammatory bowel disease. Following a re-call of the 5' RACE reads, TCRdb has one entry per CDR3 protein and lacks DNA. The table for this sample gives approximately 200,000 distinct CDR3 sequences. Input material: blood. Source of these receptors: a human donor with ulcerative colitis or Crohn's disease, or a healthy co-twin of an affected twin (not recorded which).

The V call is TRBV12-3 or TRBV12-4, the J call TRBJ1-6; with no DNA, the TCRdb D assignment of TRBD1 cannot be verified. This CDR3 contains 13 residues. The CDR3: CASSGQDNSPLHF.

The J gene is TRBJ1-5, the V gene TRBV12-5; the D call of TRBD1 rests on TCRdb alone, since no DNA is present to check it. This CDR3 has 20 residues. The V gene's germline CDR1 is LGHNT and CDR2 FRNRAP. CDR3 amino acids: CASGHRPGQVEAYSNQPQHF.

The chain uses TRBV6-5 and TRBJ1-1. This CDR3 comprises 14 residues. The germline V gene encodes CDR1 MNHEY and CDR2 SVGAGI. This CDR3 reads CASSYVNKNTEAFF.

This chain connects TRBV20-1 to TRBJ1-2; TCRdb outputs TRBD1, but without DNA this stays unchecked. The CDR3 runs 13 residues. In germline, CDR1 is DFQATT, CDR2 SNEGSKA (reference sequence). CDR3 in amino acids: CSARLGKGVGYTF.

The V call is TRBV6-6, the J call TRBJ2-2; absent DNA, TCRdb's TRBD1 call cannot be checked. Germline V CDR1 and CDR2: MNHNY, SVGAGI (reference sequence). The CDR3 is 13 residues long. CDR3 loop: CATGGHNTGELFF.

V usage is TRBV20-1 and J usage is TRBJ2-1; without DNA, the TCRdb call of TRBD1 cannot be checked. Per germline, CDR1 DFQATT and CDR2 SNEGSKA (reference sequence). CDR3 length: 11 residues. CDR3 residues: CSAAVGTEQFF.

The V call is TRBV7-2, the J call TRBJ2-3. Looked up from germline, CDR1 is SGHTA and CDR2 is FQGNSA. The CDR3 is made up of 13 amino acids. CDR3 in amino acids: CASSTGNTDTQYF.

The chain carries TRBV18 and TRBJ2-3; TCRdb returns TRBD2, unconfirmable since there is no DNA. Germline loops: CDR1 KGHSH, CDR2 LQKENI. The length of the CDR3 is 22 residues. CDR3 sequence reads: CASSPPLVDLAGDLGRTDTQYF.

This sequence joins TRBV6-1 and TRBJ1-2. Germline CDR1 reads MNHNS; CDR2 reads SASEGT. The CDR3 extends over 15 amino acids. The CDR3 is CASSDLRTANYGYTF.

The chain links TRBV7-2 to TRBJ2-7; TCRdb outputs TRBD1, but without DNA this stays unchecked. The length of the CDR3 is 16 residues. Germline loops: CDR1 SGHTA, CDR2 FQGNSA. This chain's CDR3 is CASSLGLAGPQGEQYF.

This chain links TRBV5-1 with TRBJ2-1. This CDR3 has 16 amino acids. Per the germline V gene, CDR1 is SGHRS and CDR2 is YFSETQ. The CDR3 here is CASSRGGGPSYNEQFF.

V usage is TRBV12-3 or TRBV12-4 and J usage is TRBJ2-7; no DNA is available, so the TRBD1 call from TCRdb remains unchecked. The CDR3 loop spans 15 amino acids. CDR3 in amino acids: CASRRGDRGAYEQYF.